Reported below is one T cell receptor beta chain. This entry is derived from a study of CD8 T cells in Susac syndrome. Sequencing of TCR beta was undertaken in CD8+ and CD4+ T cells derived from blood. RNA in amounts of about 0.45 to 1 ug was reverse transcribed with random hexamers. TCRdb re-analysed the immunoSEQ multiplex PCR reads in MiXCR, keeping a single row per CDR3 protein. The table has over 100,000 distinct CDR3 sequences, over 90% seen once. The TCR originated in a human donor with Susac syndrome. Material: CD4+ T cells from PBMCs.

The CDR3 DNA reads TGTGCCAGCAGTTCCGTGGTGAGCTACGAGCAGTACTTC. Its protein product is CASSSVVSYEQYF. V and J are TRBV27 and TRBJ2-7; D not certain. The CDR3 runs to 13 residues. CDR1 and CDR2 (germline): MNHEY, SMNVEV (reference sequence). V was shortened by 4 bases and J by 3 bases, with 10 bases between the two germline ends.